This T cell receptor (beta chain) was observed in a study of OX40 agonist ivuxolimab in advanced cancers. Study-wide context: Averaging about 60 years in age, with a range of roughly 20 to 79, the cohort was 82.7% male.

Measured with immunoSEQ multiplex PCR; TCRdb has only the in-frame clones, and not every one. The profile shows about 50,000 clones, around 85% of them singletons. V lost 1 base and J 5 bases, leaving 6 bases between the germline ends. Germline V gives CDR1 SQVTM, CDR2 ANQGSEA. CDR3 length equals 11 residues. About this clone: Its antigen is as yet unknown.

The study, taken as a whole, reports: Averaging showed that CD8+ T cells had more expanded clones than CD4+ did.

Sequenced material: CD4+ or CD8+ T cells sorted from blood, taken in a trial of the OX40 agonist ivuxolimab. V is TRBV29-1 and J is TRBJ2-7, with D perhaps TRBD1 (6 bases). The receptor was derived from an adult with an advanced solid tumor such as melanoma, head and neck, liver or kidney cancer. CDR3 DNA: TGCAGCGTTGAAGGGACAGACGAGCAGTACTTC. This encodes CSVEGTDEQYF.